The 16 T cell receptor beta chains in this list originate from one sample, sequenced in a study of shared clonotypes between healthy human individuals. TCRdb keeps only in-frame clones here, not all; method: immunoSEQ multiplex PCR. Among hundreds of thousands of clones listed, about 85% were seen once. Sequencing input: PBMCs. The source of these receptors is a woman aged 40-49 years in good health. Some clones in this sample may be carry-over from other donors' samples.

The chain uses TRBV27 and TRBJ2-7; 16 nucleotides agree with TRBD2. This CDR3 is 17 amino acids long. Trimming cost V 5 bases and J 1 base; bases outside gene matches: 5. Germline V gene lookup returns CDR1 MNHEY and CDR2 SMNVEV (reference sequence). Here the CDR3 DNA reads TGTGCCAGCAGTCCCGGGACTAGCGGGAGGGATTCCTACGAGCAGTACTTC. Its translation is CASSPGTSGRDSYEQYF.

The V gene is TRBV11-2, the J gene TRBJ2-6; no clear D gene. The CDR3 runs 14 residues. V was trimmed by 3 bases and J by 0 bases, leaving 3 bases between them. CDR1 is SGHAT, CDR2 FQNNGV, per germline. CDR3 coding DNA: TGTGCCAGCAGCTTCACCTCTGGGGCCAACGTCCTGACTTTC. Amino acid sequence: CASSFTSGANVLTF.

The V and J genes are TRBV7-9 and TRBJ2-7; 12 bases fit TRBD1. The CDR3 is 15 residues long. Losses at the gene ends were 3 bases for V and 7 bases for J; bases not matched to a gene: 7. Germline assignment: CDR1 SEHNR and CDR2 FQNEAQ (reference sequence). In nucleotides, the CDR3 is TGTGCCAGCAGCTTCTCCGGGACAGGGGGCGGGGAGCAGTACTTC. It yields the protein CASSFSGTGGGEQYF. The full variable domain, completed using reference TRBV7-9 and TRBJ2-7, is DTGVSQNPRHKITKRGQNVTFRCDPISEHNRLYWYRQTLGQGPEFLTYFQNEAQLEKSRLLSDRFSAERPKGSFSTLEIQRTEQGDSAMYLCASSFSGTGGGEQYFGPGTRLTVT.

The J gene is TRBJ2-5, the V gene TRBV15; D is uncertain. The CDR3 runs 12 residues. Germline V gene lookup returns CDR1 LNHNV and CDR2 YYDKDF (reference sequence). V gave up 1 base and J gave up 5 bases, with 5 bases separating them. CDR3 protein: CATSRVIETQYF. CDR3 in DNA: TGTGCCACCAGCAGAGTTATTGAGACCCAGTACTTC.

This clone occurred a few times. The chain couples TRBV2 to TRBJ2-5, with D tentatively TRBD1 (7 bases). V dropped 2 bases and J dropped 5 bases, with 18 bases sitting between them. This CDR3 is built from 16 residues. Germline assignment: CDR1 SNHLY and CDR2 FYNNEI. The CDR3 loop is CASSEWRGRFAETQYF. CDR3 sequence (DNA): TGTGCCAGCAGTGAATGGAGGGGGCGGTTCGCTGAGACCCAGTACTTC. Drawing the rest from reference TRBV2 and TRBJ2-5, the complete variable domain is EPEVTQTPSHQVTQMGQEVILRCVPISNHLYFYWYRQILGQKVEFLVSFYNNEISEKSEIFDDQFSVERPDGSNFTLKIRSTKLEDSAMYFCASSEWRGRFAETQYFGPGTRLLVL.

This chain connects TRBV4-1 to TRBJ2-6; possible D gene TRBD1, 6 bases. Trimming left V 4 bases short and J 0 bases short, with 13 bases between. This CDR3 comprises 17 residues. CDR1 and CDR2 from the germline V gene are MGHRA and YSYEKL. The CDR3 DNA follows: TGCGCCAGCAGCCCCCGGGACACTATCTCTGGGGCCAACGTCCTGACTTTC. Its protein is CASSPRDTISGANVLTF.

The genes are TRBV6-4 and TRBJ2-1; the match to TRBD2 covers 12 bases. This CDR3 contains 13 residues. Germline trimming cut 7 bases from V and 9 bases from J; bases unmatched to any gene: 4. Germline-derived CDR1 and CDR2 are MRHNA and SNTAGT. The CDR3 is CASMRTSGIEQFF. The CDR3 DNA follows: TGTGCCAGCATGAGGACTAGCGGGATTGAGCAGTTCTTC.

This rearrangement joins TRBV27 to TRBJ2-2; tentative D call: TRBD2 (5 bases). The CDR3 consists of 14 residues. Germline lookup yields CDR1 MNHEY and CDR2 SMNVEV (reference sequence). V lost 1 base and J lost 5, with 8 bases in between. CDR3 residues: CASSLFRGTGELFF. The CDR3 bases are TGTGCCAGCAGTTTATTCCGCGGGACCGGGGAGCTGTTTTTT.

The gene calls are TRBV28 and TRBJ2-4; D remains unclear. V was clipped by 4 bases and J by 4 bases, with 11 bases between them. The CDR3 spans 14 residues. Germline CDR1 and CDR2: MDHEN and SYDVKM. The CDR3 DNA is TGTGCCAGCAGTTCCTCCTTCGCTAAAAACATTCAGTACTTC. This sequence encodes CASSSSFAKNIQYF.

This chain connects TRBV14 to TRBJ2-2; D assignment may be TRBD1 or TRBD2 (6 bases each). V was trimmed by 2 bases and J by 4 bases, leaving 20 bases between them. CDR1 and CDR2 from the germline V gene are SGHDN and FVKESK. The CDR3 covers 18 residues. The chain's CDR3 is CASSQFGGQEWSTGELFF. The CDR3 coding sequence is TGTGCCAGCAGCCAATTCGGGGGCCAGGAGTGGTCCACCGGGGAGCTGTTTTTT. Complete variable domain (other parts from reference TRBV14 and TRBJ2-2): EAGVTQFPSHSVIEKGQTVTLRCDPISGHDNLYWYRRVMGKEIKFLLHFVKESKQDESGMPNNRFLAERTGGTYSTLKVQPAELEDSGVYFCASSQFGGQEWSTGELFFGEGSRLTVL.

The sample holds a few counts of this clone. The gene calls are TRBV5-1 and TRBJ2-7; D possibly uses TRBD1 or TRBD2 (5 bases each). The CDR3 has 14 residues. CDR1 and CDR2 from the germline V gene are SGHRS and YFSETQ. Trimming left V 1 base short and J 4 bases short, with 12 bases between. The CDR3 protein is CASSLQGTDYEQYF. As DNA, the CDR3 is TGCGCCAGCAGCTTGCAAGGGACGGATTACGAGCAGTACTTC. Drawing the rest from reference TRBV5-1 and TRBJ2-7, the complete variable domain is KAGVTQTPRYLIKTRGQQVTLSCSPISGHRSVSWYQQTPGQGLQFLFEYFSETQRNKGNFPGRFSGRQFSNSRSEMNVSTLELGDSALYLCASSLQGTDYEQYFGPGTRLTVT.

The chain combines TRBV4-1 with TRBJ2-7; 9 nucleotides match TRBD2. Germline V gene sequence: CDR1 MGHRA, CDR2 YSYEKL. The CDR3 is made up of 14 amino acids. The J segment lost 2 bases and the V segment lost 3 bases, leaving 2 bases of the junction unmatched. CDR3 nucleotide sequence: TGCGCCAGCAGCCACCCTAGCGGGACCTACGAGCAGTACTTC. Protein: CASSHPSGTYEQYF.

V gene TRBV18 combines with J gene TRBJ1-1; no definite D call. Germline V gives CDR1 KGHSH, CDR2 LQKENI. The V gene lost 2 bases and the J gene lost 11 bases, with 15 bases spanning the gap. The CDR3 extends over 13 amino acids. CDR3 protein: CASSPELALGAFF. The CDR3 DNA sequence: TGTGCCAGCTCACCAGAGTTGGCCCTTGGGGCTTTCTTT.

The chain is built from TRBV20-1 and TRBJ2-7; possibly TRBD1 or TRBD2 for D (5 bases each). Germline values: CDR1 DFQATT, CDR2 SNEGSKA (reference sequence). The CDR3 has 11 amino acids. The V gene lost 6 bases and the J gene lost 2 bases, with 8 bases spanning the gap. The CDR3 sequence: CSAGTAYEQYF. The DNA for the CDR3 is TGCAGTGCCGGGACGGCCTACGAGCAGTACTTC.

In its sample, this clone was seen once. The chain has TRBV2 and TRBJ1-1, with a tentative D call TRBD1 (6 bases). Germline CDR1 SNHLY, CDR2 FYNNEI. This CDR3 has 13 amino acids. Trimming left V 7 bases short and J 1 base short, with 10 bases between. CDR3 nucleotides: TGTGCCAGCAACCTGGACAGGAACACTGAAGCTTTCTTT. This encodes CASNLDRNTEAFF.

The J gene is TRBJ2-1, the V gene TRBV19; D ambiguous. V lost 7 bases to trimming and J lost 0 bases, with 13 bases between them. The CDR3 is 15 residues long. Germline V lookup: CDR1 LNHDA, CDR2 SQIVND (reference sequence). CDR3 amino acids: CASTIGLSSYNEQFF. Here the CDR3 DNA reads TGTGCCAGTACCATTGGTCTGAGCTCCTACAATGAGCAGTTCTTC.